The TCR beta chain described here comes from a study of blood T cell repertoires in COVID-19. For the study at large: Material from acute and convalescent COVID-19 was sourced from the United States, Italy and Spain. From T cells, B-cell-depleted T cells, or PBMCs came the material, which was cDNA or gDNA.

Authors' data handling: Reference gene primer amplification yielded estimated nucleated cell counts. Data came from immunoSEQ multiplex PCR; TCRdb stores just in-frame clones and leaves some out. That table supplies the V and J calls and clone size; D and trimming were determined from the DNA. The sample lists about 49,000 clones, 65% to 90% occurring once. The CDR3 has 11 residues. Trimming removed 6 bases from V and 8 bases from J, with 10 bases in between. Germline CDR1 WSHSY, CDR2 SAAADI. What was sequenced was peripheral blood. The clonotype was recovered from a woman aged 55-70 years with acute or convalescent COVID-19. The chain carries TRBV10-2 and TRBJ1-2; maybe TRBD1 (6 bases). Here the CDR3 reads CASRDSGGYTF. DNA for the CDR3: TGCGCCAGCAGGGACAGTGGGGGCTACACCTTC.